Below, 22 T cell receptor beta chains from the same sample are listed, as sequenced in a study of CXCR3-negative and CXCR3-positive naive CD8 T cells. The TRB libraries of cDNA were built by UMI-labeled 5' RACE. TCRdb reanalyzed the 5' RACE reads and collapses them to one entry per CDR3 protein, without DNA. The data include 45,000 to 75,000 distinct CDR3 sequences; the top ten clones carry approximately 0.42%. The specimen sequenced was naive CXCR3- CD8+ T cells from blood. As to subset: CD45RO-CCR7+CD27+CD95- naive CD8+ T cells lacking CXCR3 (TNR3-). These receptors all stem from a human donor in good health. Some clones in this sample may be carry-over from other donors' samples.

The chain links TRBV1 to TRBJ2-7. TRBV1 is termed a pseudogene. The CDR3 has 14 residues. CDR3 amino acids: CTSSQRTGNYEQYF.

The J gene is TRBJ1-2, the V gene TRBV14; TCRdb proposes TRBD1, but this gene call is untestable without DNA. The CDR3 sequence is 15 residues long. CDR1 is SGHDN, CDR2 FVKESK, per germline. The CDR3 loop reads CASSQPGRQNYGYTF.

The chain joins TRBV7-2 to TRBJ2-5; TCRdb picks TRBD2, but there is no DNA to check that call. Germline loops: CDR1 SGHTA, CDR2 FQGNSA. The CDR3 spans 16 residues. The CDR3 loop reads CASSVEGRGAWETQYF.

V and J are TRBV4-3 and TRBJ1-6; TCRdb's assignment of TRBD1 cannot be checked, as there is no DNA. CDR1 is LGHNA, CDR2 YSLEER, per germline. The CDR3 is 16 amino acids. The CDR3 region is CASSQTLGQGFSPLHF.

This chain connects TRBV20-1 to TRBJ2-1. Germline V gene data show CDR1 as DFQATT and CDR2 as SNEGSKA (reference sequence). The CDR3 is 17 residues long. CDR3 amino acids: CSAREISAGTPYNEQFF.

This chain links TRBV28 with TRBJ2-2; TCRdb gives TRBD2 as the D gene, but with no DNA this cannot be confirmed. The CDR3 totals 15 residues. Germline CDR1 and CDR2: MDHEN and SYDVKM. The CDR3 loop is CASSRRGALPGELFF.

This chain connects TRBV5-5 to TRBJ2-7; as DNA is missing, the TRBD1 call by TCRdb cannot be tested. Germline V gene sequence: CDR1 SGHKS, CDR2 YYEKEE (reference sequence). The CDR3 is 16 amino acids. CDR3 residues: CASSLATGLGSYEQYF.

V and J are TRBV7-9 and TRBJ2-3; the D gene TCRdb calls, TRBD2, cannot be checked with no DNA. CDR3 length equals 17 residues. Germline V gives CDR1 SEHNR, CDR2 FQNEAQ (reference sequence). The CDR3 is CASSPRVAGGGADTQYF.

The CDR3 sequence: CASTPVAGEYNEQFF. The chain joins TRBV11-1 to TRBJ2-1; checking the TCRdb D call of TRBD1 is not possible without DNA. The CDR3 contains 15 residues. Germline V CDR1 and CDR2: SGHAT, FQDESV (reference sequence). Full variable domain (outside the CDR3, taken from reference TRBV11-1 and TRBJ2-1): EAEVAQSPRYKITEKSQAVAFWCDPISGHATLYWYRQILGQGPELLVQFQDESVVDDSQLPKDRFSAERLKGVDSTLKIQPAELGDSAMYLCASTPVAGEYNEQFFGPGTRLTVL.

This chain links TRBV12-3 or TRBV12-4 with TRBJ1-2; TCRdb indicates TRBD1, and absent DNA this call remains unverified. The CDR3 covers 16 residues. The CDR3 protein is CASSPYRGQGPHGYTF.

The chain couples TRBV20-1 to TRBJ2-1; TCRdb names TRBD1, which stays unverified in the absence of DNA. This CDR3 is built from 15 residues. The germline V gene encodes CDR1 DFQATT and CDR2 SNEGSKA (reference sequence). CDR3 residues: CSARRGRNSYNEQFF.

The chain joins TRBV7-8 to TRBJ2-5; TCRdb's D call of TRBD1 is untestable without DNA. CDR1 is SGHVS, CDR2 FQNEAQ, per germline. The length of the CDR3 is 14 residues. This CDR3 reads CASSLAGEAETQYF.

The V gene is TRBV4-3, the J gene TRBJ2-2; absent DNA, TCRdb's TRBD1 call cannot be checked. This CDR3 contains 18 residues. CDR1 and CDR2 from the germline V gene are LGHNA and YSLEER. The CDR3 region is CASSDRDRGSRGSGELFF.

V gene TRBV29-1 combines with J gene TRBJ2-5. The CDR3 has 14 residues. CDR1 is SQVTM, CDR2 ANQGSEA, per germline. CDR3 region: CSVVLAGDQETQYF.

J is TRBJ1-3 and V is TRBV4-3. Germline V lookup: CDR1 LGHNA, CDR2 YSLEER. CDR3 size: 15 residues. The CDR3 region is CASSQDLGAGNTIYF.

The chain joins TRBV14 to TRBJ2-2. Germline CDR1 is SGHDN and CDR2 is FVKESK. This CDR3 region has 17 residues. CDR3 protein: CASSQDHYSPNTGELFF.

The V call is TRBV21-1, the J call TRBJ2-5; TCRdb's D gene call, TRBD1, goes unchecked for lack of DNA. TRBV21-1 is recorded as a pseudogene. This CDR3 spans 15 amino acids. CDR3 sequence reads: CASSKGQGARVTQYF.

CDR3: CATSRDASGGNEQFF. V is TRBV15 and J is TRBJ2-1; TCRdb's assignment of TRBD2 cannot be checked, as there is no DNA. The length of the CDR3 is 15 residues. Germline CDR1 and CDR2: LNHNV and YYDKDF (reference sequence).

V usage is TRBV27 and J usage is TRBJ2-1; TCRdb returns TRBD1, unconfirmable since there is no DNA. Looked up from germline, CDR1 is MNHEY and CDR2 is SMNVEV (reference sequence). The CDR3 runs to 13 residues. The CDR3 spells CASSQHRGYEQFF.

V and J are TRBV24-1 and TRBJ2-5; TCRdb reports TRBD2, a call that lacks DNA to check it against. The CDR3 is 16 amino acids. The germline gives CDR1 KGHDR, CDR2 SFDVKD. This chain's CDR3 is CATSEGLAGGRETQYF.

The chain combines TRBV12-3 or TRBV12-4 with TRBJ2-5. This CDR3 has 12 amino acids. This CDR3 is CASSLLGETQYF.

The chain employs TRBV7-9 and TRBJ2-3; the TRBD1 assignment by TCRdb is unverifiable without DNA. Germline assignment: CDR1 SEHNR and CDR2 FQNEAQ (reference sequence). CDR3 length equals 16 residues. The CDR3 is CASSQTTGEGGDTQYF.